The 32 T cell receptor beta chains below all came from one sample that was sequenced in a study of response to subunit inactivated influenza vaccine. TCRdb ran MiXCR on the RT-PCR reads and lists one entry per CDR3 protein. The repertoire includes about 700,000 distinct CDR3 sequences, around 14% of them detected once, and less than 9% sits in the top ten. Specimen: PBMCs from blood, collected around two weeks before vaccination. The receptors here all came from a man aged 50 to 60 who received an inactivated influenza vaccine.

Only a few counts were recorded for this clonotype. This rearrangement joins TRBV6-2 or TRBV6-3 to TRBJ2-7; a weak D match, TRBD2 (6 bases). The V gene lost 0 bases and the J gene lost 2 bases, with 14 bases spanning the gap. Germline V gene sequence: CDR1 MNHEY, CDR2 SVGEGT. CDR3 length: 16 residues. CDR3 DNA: TGTGCCAGCAGTTACTCGGAAGCGGGTCCGCCCTACGAGCAGTACTTC. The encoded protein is CASSYSEAGPPYEQYF.

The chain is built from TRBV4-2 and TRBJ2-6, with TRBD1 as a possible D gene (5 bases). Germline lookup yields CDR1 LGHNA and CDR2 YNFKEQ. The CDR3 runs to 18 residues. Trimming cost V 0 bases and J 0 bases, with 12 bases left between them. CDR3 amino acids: CASSQESAGFSGANVLTF. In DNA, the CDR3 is TGTGCCAGCAGCCAAGAAAGCGCAGGGTTCTCTGGGGCCAACGTCCTGACTTTC.

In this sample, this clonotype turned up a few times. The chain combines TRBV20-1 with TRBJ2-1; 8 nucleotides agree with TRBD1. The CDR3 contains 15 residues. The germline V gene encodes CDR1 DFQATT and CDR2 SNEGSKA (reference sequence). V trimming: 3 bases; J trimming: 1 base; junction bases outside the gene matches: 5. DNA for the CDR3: TGCAGTGCTAGCAGGGGGCAGGTATCCTACAATGAGCAGTTCTTC. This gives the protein CSASRGQVSYNEQFF.

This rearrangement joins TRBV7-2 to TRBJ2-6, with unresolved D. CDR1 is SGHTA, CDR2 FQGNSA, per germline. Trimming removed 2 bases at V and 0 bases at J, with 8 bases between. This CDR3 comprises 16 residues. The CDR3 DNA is TGTGCCAGCAGCTTATCGGGTCTCTCTGGGGCCAACGTCCTGACTTTC. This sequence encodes CASSLSGLSGANVLTF.

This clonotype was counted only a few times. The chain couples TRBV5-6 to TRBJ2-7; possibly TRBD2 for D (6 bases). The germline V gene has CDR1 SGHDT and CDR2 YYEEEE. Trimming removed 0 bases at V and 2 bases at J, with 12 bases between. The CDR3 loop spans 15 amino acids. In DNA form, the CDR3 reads TGTGCCAGCAGCTTGGACCCCGGGGGAACCTACGAGCAGTACTTC. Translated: CASSLDPGGTYEQYF.

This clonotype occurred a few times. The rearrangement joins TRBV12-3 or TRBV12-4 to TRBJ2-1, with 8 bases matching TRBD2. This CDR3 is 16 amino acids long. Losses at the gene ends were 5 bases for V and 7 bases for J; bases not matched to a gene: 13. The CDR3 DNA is TGTGCCAGCAGTCCCCAAGCGGGGGTCCTCCTTAATGAGCAGTTCTTC. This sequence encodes CASSPQAGVLLNEQFF.

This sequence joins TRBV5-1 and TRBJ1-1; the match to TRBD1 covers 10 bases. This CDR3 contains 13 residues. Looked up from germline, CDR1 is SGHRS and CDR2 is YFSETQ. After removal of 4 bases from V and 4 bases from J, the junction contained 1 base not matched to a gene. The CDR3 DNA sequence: TGCGCCAGCAGCAGACAGGGGGCCACTGAAGCTTTCTTT. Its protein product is CASSRQGATEAFF.

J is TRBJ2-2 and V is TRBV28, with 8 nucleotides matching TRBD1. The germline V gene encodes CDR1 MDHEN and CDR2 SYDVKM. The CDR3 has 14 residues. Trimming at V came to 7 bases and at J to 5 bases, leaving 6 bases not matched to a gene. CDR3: CASTDRGETGELFF. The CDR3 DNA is TGTGCCAGCACTGACAGGGGTGAAACCGGGGAGCTGTTTTTT.

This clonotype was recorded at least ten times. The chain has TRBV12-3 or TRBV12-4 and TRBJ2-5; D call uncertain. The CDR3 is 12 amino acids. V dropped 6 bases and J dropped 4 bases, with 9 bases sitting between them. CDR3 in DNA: TGTGCCAGCAGCCAGACAAGAGAGACCCAGTACTTC. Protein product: CASSQTRETQYF.

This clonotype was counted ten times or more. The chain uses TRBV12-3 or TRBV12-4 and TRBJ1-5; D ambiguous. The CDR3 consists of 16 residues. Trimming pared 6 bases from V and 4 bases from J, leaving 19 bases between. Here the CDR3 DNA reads TGTGCCAGCAGCCTCGGCGGAGGGCATAGTAATCAGCCCCAGCATTTT. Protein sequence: CASSLGGGHSNQPQHF.

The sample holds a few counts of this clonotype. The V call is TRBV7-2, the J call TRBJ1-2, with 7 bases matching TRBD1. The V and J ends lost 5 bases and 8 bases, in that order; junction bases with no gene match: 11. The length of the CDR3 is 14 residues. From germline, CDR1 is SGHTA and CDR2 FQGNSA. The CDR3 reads CASSLAEKGAGYTF. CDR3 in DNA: TGTGCCAGCAGCCTCGCCGAGAAGGGGGCGGGCTACACCTTC.

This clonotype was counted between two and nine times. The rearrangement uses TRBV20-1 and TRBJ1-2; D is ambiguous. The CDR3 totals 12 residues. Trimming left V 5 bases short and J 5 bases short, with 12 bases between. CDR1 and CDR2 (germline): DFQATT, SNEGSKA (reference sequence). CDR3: CSAASTLYGYTF. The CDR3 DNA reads TGCAGTGCTGCCAGTACTTTGTATGGCTACACCTTC.

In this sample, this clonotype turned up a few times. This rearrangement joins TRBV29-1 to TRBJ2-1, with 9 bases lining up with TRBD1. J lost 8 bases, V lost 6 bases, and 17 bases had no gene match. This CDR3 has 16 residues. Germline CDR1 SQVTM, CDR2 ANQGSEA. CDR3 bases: TGCAGCGTGCGTGGAGGACAGGGGCAAAAAACGGATGAGCAGTTCTTC. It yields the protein CSVRGGQGQKTDEQFF.

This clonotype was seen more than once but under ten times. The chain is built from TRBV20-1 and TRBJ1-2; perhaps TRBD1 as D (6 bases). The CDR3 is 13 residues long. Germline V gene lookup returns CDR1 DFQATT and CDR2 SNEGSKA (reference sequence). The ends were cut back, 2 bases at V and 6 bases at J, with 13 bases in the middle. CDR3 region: CSARYRDIDGYTF. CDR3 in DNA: TGCAGTGCTAGATATAGGGACATTGATGGCTACACCTTC.

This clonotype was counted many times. Here the CDR3 reads CSAAGTGKNIQYF. DNA of the CDR3: TGCAGTGCGGCCGGGACAGGCAAAAACATTCAGTACTTC. The rearrangement links TRBV20-1 to TRBJ2-4; 8 bases match TRBD1. Trimming cost V 6 bases and J 3 bases; bases outside gene matches: 4. The V gene's germline CDR1 is DFQATT and CDR2 SNEGSKA (reference sequence). The CDR3 is made up of 13 amino acids.

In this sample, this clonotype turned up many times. The CDR3 nucleotides read TGTGCCAGCAGCCCCCGGTTAGCGGGGGGGCCGAATGAGCAGTTCTTC. As protein: CASSPRLAGGPNEQFF. This rearrangement joins TRBV7-9 to TRBJ2-1, with TRBD2 matching 11 bases. Germline trimming cut 5 bases from V and 7 bases from J; bases unmatched to any gene: 10. CDR1 and CDR2 (germline): SEHNR, FQNEAQ (reference sequence). This CDR3 spans 16 amino acids.

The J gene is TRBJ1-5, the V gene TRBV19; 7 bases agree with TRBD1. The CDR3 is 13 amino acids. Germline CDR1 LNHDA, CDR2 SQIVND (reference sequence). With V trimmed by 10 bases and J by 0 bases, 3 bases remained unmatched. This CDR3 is CATTGRSNQPQHF. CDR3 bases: TGTGCCACGACAGGGCGTAGCAATCAGCCCCAGCATTTT.

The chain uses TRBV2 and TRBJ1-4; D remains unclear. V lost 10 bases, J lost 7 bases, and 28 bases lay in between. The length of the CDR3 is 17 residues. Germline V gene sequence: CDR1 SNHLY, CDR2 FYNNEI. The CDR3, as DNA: TGTGCCACCACCCTGACGATTCCCGGAGACTTCGTTGAAAAACTGTTTTTT. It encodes CATTLTIPGDFVEKLFF.

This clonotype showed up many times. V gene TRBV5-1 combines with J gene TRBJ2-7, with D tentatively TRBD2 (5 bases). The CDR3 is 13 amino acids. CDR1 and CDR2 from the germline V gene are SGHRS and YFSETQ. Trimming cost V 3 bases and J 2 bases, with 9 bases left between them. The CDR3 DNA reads TGCGCCAGCAGCTCGGACGGGACCTACGAGCAGTACTTC. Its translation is CASSSDGTYEQYF.

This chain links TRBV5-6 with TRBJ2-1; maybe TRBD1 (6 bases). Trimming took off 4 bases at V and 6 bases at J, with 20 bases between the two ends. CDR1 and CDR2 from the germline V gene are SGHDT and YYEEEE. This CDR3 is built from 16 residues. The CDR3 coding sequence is TGTGCCAGCAGCCTGCCCTTTAGGGGCAGGGGCAATGAGCAGTTCTTC. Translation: CASSLPFRGRGNEQFF.

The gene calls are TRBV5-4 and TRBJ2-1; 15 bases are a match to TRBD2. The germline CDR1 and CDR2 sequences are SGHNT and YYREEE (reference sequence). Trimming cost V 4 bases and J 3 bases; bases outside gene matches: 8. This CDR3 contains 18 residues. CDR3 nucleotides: TGTGCCAGCAGCGGCGGGACTAGCGGGGGGTTCGGCTACAATGAGCAGTTCTTC. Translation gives CASSGGTSGGFGYNEQFF. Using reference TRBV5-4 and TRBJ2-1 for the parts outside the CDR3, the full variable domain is ETGVTQSPTHLIKTRGQQVTLRCSSQSGHNTVSWYQQALGQGPQFIFQYYREEENGRGNFPPRFSGLQFPNYSSELNVNALELDDSALYLCASSGGTSGGFGYNEQFFGPGTRLTVL.

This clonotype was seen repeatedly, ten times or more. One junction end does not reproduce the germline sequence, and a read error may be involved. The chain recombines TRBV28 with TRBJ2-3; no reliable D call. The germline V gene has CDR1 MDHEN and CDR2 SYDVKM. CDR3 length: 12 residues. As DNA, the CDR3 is TGTGCCAGCAGATTATCCACAGATACGCAGTATTTT. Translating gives CASRLSTDTQYF.

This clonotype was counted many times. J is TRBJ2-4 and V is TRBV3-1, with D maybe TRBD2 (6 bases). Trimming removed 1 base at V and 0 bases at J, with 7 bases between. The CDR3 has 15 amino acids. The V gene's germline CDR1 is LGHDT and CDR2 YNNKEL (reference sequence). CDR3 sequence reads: CASSQVEGAKNIQYF. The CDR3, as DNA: TGTGCCAGCAGCCAAGTGGAGGGAGCCAAAAACATTCAGTACTTC.

CDR3 in amino acids: CASSLYGRTSGTDTQYF. Here the CDR3 DNA reads TGTGCCAGCAGTTTATATGGCAGGACTAGCGGCACAGATACGCAGTATTTT. The V gene is TRBV28, the J gene TRBJ2-3; TRBD2 matches at 9 bases. Germline V lookup: CDR1 MDHEN, CDR2 SYDVKM. Losses at the gene ends were 1 base for V and 1 base for J; bases not matched to a gene: 6. The CDR3 spans 17 residues.

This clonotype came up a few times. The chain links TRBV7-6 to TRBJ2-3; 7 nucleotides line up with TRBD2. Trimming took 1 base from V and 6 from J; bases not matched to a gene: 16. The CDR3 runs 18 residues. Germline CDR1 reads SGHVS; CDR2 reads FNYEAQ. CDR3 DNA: TGTGCCAGCAGCTTAGAAGTAGTCGGACTAGTTACGCCGGATACGCAGTATTTT. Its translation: CASSLEVVGLVTPDTQYF.

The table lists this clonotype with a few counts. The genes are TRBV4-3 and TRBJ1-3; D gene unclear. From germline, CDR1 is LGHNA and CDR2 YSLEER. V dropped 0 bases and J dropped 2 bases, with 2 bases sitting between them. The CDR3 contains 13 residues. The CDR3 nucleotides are TGCGCCAGCAGCCAAGAAACTGGAAACACCATATATTTT. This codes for CASSQETGNTIYF.

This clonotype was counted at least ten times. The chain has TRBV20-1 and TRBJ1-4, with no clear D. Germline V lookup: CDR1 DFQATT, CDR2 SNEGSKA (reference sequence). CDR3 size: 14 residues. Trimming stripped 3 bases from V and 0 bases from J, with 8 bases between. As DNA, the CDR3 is TGCAGTGCTAGTCCGGGGACAACTAATGAAAAACTGTTTTTT. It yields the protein CSASPGTTNEKLFF.

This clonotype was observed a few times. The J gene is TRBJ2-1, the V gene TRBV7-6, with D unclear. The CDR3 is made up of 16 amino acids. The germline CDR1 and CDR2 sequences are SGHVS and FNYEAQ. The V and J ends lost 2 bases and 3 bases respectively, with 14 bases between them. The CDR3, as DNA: TGTGCCAGCAGCTTAATATCCAGTCAATACTACAATGAGCAGTTCTTC. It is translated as CASSLISSQYYNEQFF.

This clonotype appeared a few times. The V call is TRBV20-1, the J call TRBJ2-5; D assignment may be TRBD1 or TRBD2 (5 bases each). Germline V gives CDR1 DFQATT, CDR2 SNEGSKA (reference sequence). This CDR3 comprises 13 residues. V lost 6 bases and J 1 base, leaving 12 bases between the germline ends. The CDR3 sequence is CSASRDGQETQYF. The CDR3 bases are TGCAGTGCATCGAGGGACGGCCAAGAGACCCAGTACTTC.

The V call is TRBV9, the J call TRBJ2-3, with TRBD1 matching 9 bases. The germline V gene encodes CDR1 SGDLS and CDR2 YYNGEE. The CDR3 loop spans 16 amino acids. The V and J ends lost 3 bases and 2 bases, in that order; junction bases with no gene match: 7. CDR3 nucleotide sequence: TGTGCCAGCAGCGGGTCCCGGGACAGGGTCACAGATACGCAGTATTTT. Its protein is CASSGSRDRVTDTQYF. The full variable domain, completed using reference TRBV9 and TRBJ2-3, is DSGVTQTPKHLITATGQRVTLRCSPRSGDLSVYWYQQSLDQGLQFLIQYYNGEERAKGNILERFSAQQFPDLHSELNLSSLELGDSALYFCASSGSRDRVTDTQYFGPGTRLTVL.

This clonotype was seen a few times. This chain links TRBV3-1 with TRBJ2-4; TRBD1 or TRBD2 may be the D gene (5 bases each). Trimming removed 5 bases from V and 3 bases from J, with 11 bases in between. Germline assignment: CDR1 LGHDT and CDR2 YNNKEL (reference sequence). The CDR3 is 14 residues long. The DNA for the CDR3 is TGTGCCAGCAGCAAAGGGGACCTCAAAAACATTCAGTACTTC. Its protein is CASSKGDLKNIQYF. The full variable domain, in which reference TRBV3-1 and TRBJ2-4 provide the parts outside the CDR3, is DTAVSQTPKYLVTQMGNDKSIKCEQNLGHDTMYWYKQDSKKFLKIMFSYNNKELIINETVPNRFSPKSPDKAHLNLHINSLELGDSAVYFCASSKGDLKNIQYFGAGTRLSVL.

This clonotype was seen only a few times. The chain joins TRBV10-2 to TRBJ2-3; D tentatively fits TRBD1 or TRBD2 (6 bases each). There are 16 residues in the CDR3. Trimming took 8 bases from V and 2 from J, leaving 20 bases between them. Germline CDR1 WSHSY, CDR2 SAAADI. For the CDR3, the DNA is TGCGCCAGCGGTGTGGGGGGCCGATTGAACACAGATACGCAGTATTTT. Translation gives CASGVGGRLNTDTQYF.